This T cell receptor (beta chain) came from a study of cytomegalovirus exposure and HLA in healthy donors. The study, taken as a whole, reports: A subsequent analysis found that TCR clusters from the first cohort also tended to co-occur in the 90 to 150 validation repertoires, with under 95% of cluster scores above 0.

With regard to this clone: The antigen is unknown.

Libraries were prepared by immunoSEQ multiplex PCR; TCRdb keeps only in-frame clonotypes and omits some of them. The table shows 150,000 to 200,000 clones, with about 89% occurring only once. CDR1 is SEHNR, CDR2 FQNEAQ, per germline (reference sequence). Trimming took 3 bases from V and 4 from J, leaving 18 bases between them. CDR3 length: 16 residues. The sequenced material came from PBMCs. The chain couples TRBV7-9 to TRBJ1-1; perhaps TRBD1 as D (5 bases). This receptor was identified in a man aged 18 to 29 in good health and CMV-seropositive. The CDR3 coding sequence is TGTGCCAGCAGCTTGGGCGGGGCAGGGTGGAGCACTGAAGCTTTCTTT. Amino acid sequence: CASSLGGAGWSTEAFF.